Each of the 22 T cell receptor beta chains below was sequenced from the same sample in a study of T-cell reconstitution after alpha-beta-depleted transplantation in children. Unique molecular identifiers were used to barcode this TCRbeta library. TCRdb itself ran the PCR reads through MiXCR, one entry per CDR3 protein. The sample lists 200,000 or so distinct CDR3 sequences; around 8.4% were seen once. The input for sequencing was PBMCs, mostly from graft donor cells, taken 360 days after TCRalphabeta/CD19-depleted stem cell transplant. All receptors come from a male patient under 10 years old who had a stem cell transplant for acute myeloid leukemia, so the T cells may come from the graft donor.

The chain joins TRBV9 to TRBJ1-1, with D unresolved. This CDR3 spans 14 amino acids. Germline CDR1 SGDLS, CDR2 YYNGEE. Between the trimmed V and J ends, which lost 4 bases and 0 bases, there was a span of 10 bases. CDR3 amino acids: CASSPQHMNTEAFF. CDR3 sequence (DNA): TGTGCCAGCAGCCCCCAACACATGAACACTGAAGCTTTCTTT.

This clonotype showed up many times. The rearrangement joins TRBV6-2 or TRBV6-3 to TRBJ2-7; no definite D call. Trimming shortened V by 5 bases and J by 6 bases, and 17 bases separated the two germline ends. Germline assignment: CDR1 MNHEY and CDR2 SVGEGT. This CDR3 is 14 amino acids long. CDR3 sequence reads: CASSKPGLEVEQYF. The CDR3 DNA is TGTGCCAGCAGTAAGCCGGGTCTTGAAGTCGAGCAGTACTTC.

This clonotype has a count of ten or more. This chain links TRBV7-9 with TRBJ2-7; tentatively, D is TRBD2 (5 bases). CDR1 and CDR2 (germline): SEHNR, FQNEAQ (reference sequence). This CDR3 contains 14 residues. The germline V and J ends were trimmed by 5 bases and 4 bases, with 15 bases remaining between them. For the CDR3, the DNA is TGTGCCAGCAGCCGCGAGGGATCCCCTTACGAGCAGTACTTC. Translated: CASSREGSPYEQYF. The full variable domain, with the rest looked up from reference TRBV7-9 and TRBJ2-7, is DTGVSQNPRHKITKRGQNVTFRCDPISEHNRLYWYRQTLGQGPEFLTYFQNEAQLEKSRLLSDRFSAERPKGSFSTLEIQRTEQGDSAMYLCASSREGSPYEQYFGPGTRLTVT.

The chain carries TRBV7-6 and TRBJ2-7; 7 positions agree with TRBD2. The trim removed 1 base at V and 2 bases at J, leaving 5 bases unmatched. The germline CDR1 and CDR2 sequences are SGHVS and FNYEAQ. The CDR3 sequence is 15 residues long. The CDR3 loop is CASSLGSGTTYEQYF. DNA of the CDR3: TGTGCCAGCAGCTTAGGGTCCGGGACTACCTACGAGCAGTACTTC.

The chain is built from TRBV15 and TRBJ2-5; 8 nucleotides align to TRBD2. Germline values: CDR1 LNHNV, CDR2 YYDKDF (reference sequence). Trimming at V came to 1 base and at J to 7 bases, leaving 14 bases not matched to a gene. The length of the CDR3 is 17 residues. The CDR3 sequence: CATSRGAQREIRGTQYF. CDR3 in DNA: TGTGCCACCAGCAGAGGTGCTCAGCGGGAGATTCGGGGGACCCAGTACTTC.

This clonotype was seen many times. The gene calls are TRBV28 and TRBJ2-2; no clear D. The CDR3 is 13 amino acids. Germline V gene data show CDR1 as MDHEN and CDR2 as SYDVKM. Trimming pared 3 bases from V and 5 bases from J, leaving 7 bases between. CDR3 residues: CASSFIITGELFF. In nucleotides, the CDR3 is TGTGCCAGCAGTTTCATAATTACCGGGGAGCTGTTTTTT.

This rearrangement joins TRBV5-1 to TRBJ2-1; tentatively, D is TRBD1 or TRBD2 (5 bases each). Trimming removed 4 bases from V and 7 bases from J, with 15 bases in between. The CDR3 is 14 amino acids. In germline, CDR1 is SGHRS, CDR2 YFSETQ. The CDR3 region is CASSPGTSRNEQFF. The CDR3 DNA reads as TGCGCCAGCAGCCCGGGGACCTCCCGGAATGAGCAGTTCTTC.

This clonotype was seen at least ten times. This rearrangement joins TRBV5-1 to TRBJ1-1; D is unresolved. From germline, CDR1 is SGHRS and CDR2 YFSETQ. The length of the CDR3 is 15 residues. V lost 0 bases and J 0 bases, leaving 9 bases between the germline ends. CDR3 residues: CASSLAQAMNTEAFF. The CDR3 nucleotides are TGCGCCAGCAGCTTGGCCCAGGCCATGAACACTGAAGCTTTCTTT.

This clonotype appeared many times. The chain is built from TRBV20-1 and TRBJ2-5, with TRBD1 matching over 8 bases. The germline V gene encodes CDR1 DFQATT and CDR2 SNEGSKA (reference sequence). The CDR3 loop spans 14 amino acids. With V trimmed by 3 bases and J by 2 bases, 5 bases remained unmatched. CDR3 coding DNA: TGCAGTGCTAGCCCTACAGGGGGGCAAGAGACCCAGTACTTC. This translates into CSASPTGGQETQYF.

This sequence joins TRBV14 and TRBJ2-3, with D perhaps being TRBD1 or TRBD2 (7 bases each). V was cut by 3 bases and J by 4 bases, with 20 bases left in between. The CDR3 is 17 residues long. The germline gives CDR1 SGHDN, CDR2 FVKESK. Written as DNA, the CDR3 is TGTGCCAGCAGCCATAGGGGGCGCGGACTAGGGGCAGATACGCAGTATTTT. It specifies CASSHRGRGLGADTQYF.

This clonotype was detected ten times or more. The chain uses TRBV6-5 and TRBJ2-2, with 9 bases that match TRBD1. This CDR3 is built from 18 residues. Germline loops: CDR1 MNHEY, CDR2 SVGAGI. Losses at the gene ends were 0 bases for V and 8 bases for J; bases not matched to a gene: 13. CDR3 nucleotides: TGTGCCAGCAGTTACTCCCTAGGACAGGGGCCTCGTGTGGGGGAGCTGTTTTTT. Translation gives CASSYSLGQGPRVGELFF.

J is TRBJ1-2 and V is TRBV5-6; D call uncertain. The CDR3 length is 17 residues. CDR1 is SGHDT, CDR2 YYEEEE, per germline. V lost 2 bases and J lost 4, with 21 bases in between. This CDR3 reads CASSFFIWLGISYGYTF. The CDR3 DNA reads as TGTGCCAGCAGCTTTTTTATCTGGTTGGGAATTAGCTATGGCTACACCTTC.

This clonotype was detected ten times or more. This rearrangement joins TRBV28 to TRBJ1-1, with 8 nucleotides matching TRBD1. This CDR3 region has 16 residues. Looked up from germline, CDR1 is MDHEN and CDR2 is SYDVKM. The V segment lost 4 bases and the J segment 0 bases; nucleotides outside the gene matches: 7. The DNA of the CDR3 is TGTGCCAGCAGTTCCAGGGGGCAGGGTATGAACACTGAAGCTTTCTTT. Amino acid sequence: CASSSRGQGMNTEAFF.

In this sample, this clonotype turned up a few times. The rearrangement joins TRBV2 to TRBJ2-4; D unresolved. V lost 4 bases and J 1 base, leaving 5 bases between the germline ends. The CDR3 consists of 13 residues. Germline loops: CDR1 SNHLY, CDR2 FYNNEI. CDR3 DNA: TGTGCCAGCAGTGGGGCGGCCAAAAACATTCAGTACTTC. Encoded protein: CASSGAAKNIQYF.

This clonotype was seen repeatedly, ten times or more. Its ends do not fully match the called genes, so a read error is possible. The genes are TRBV12-3 or TRBV12-4 and TRBJ2-3; 9 bases are shared with TRBD2. The CDR3 loop spans 12 amino acids. The CDR3 spells CASSHQAGGHHF. The CDR3 coding sequence is TGTGCCAGCAGTCACCAAGCGGGGGGCCACCATTTT.

This clonotype was seen at least ten times. This chain uses TRBV7-2 with TRBJ2-7; 7 bases align to TRBD2. Unmatched junction bases numbered 10, after V lost 3 bases and J lost 2 bases. The CDR3 spans 16 residues. Germline V gives CDR1 SGHTA, CDR2 FQGNSA. CDR3 DNA sequence: TGTGCCAGCAGCTTGTGGGGGACTACCTCTACCTACGAGCAGTACTTC. Its translation: CASSLWGTTSTYEQYF. Full variable domain (remainder filled in from reference TRBV7-2 and TRBJ2-7): GAGVSQSPSNKVTEKGKDVELRCDPISGHTALYWYRQSLGQGLEFLIYFQGNSAPDKSGLPSDRFSAERTGGSVSTLTIQRTQQEDSAVYLCASSLWGTTSTYEQYFGPGTRLTVT.

This clonotype came up a few times. J is TRBJ2-4 and V is TRBV29-1; D not certain. The germline V gene has CDR1 SQVTM and CDR2 ANQGSEA. The CDR3 is made up of 15 amino acids. V shed 7 bases and J shed 0 bases, with 16 bases lying between them. CDR3 DNA sequence: TGCAGCGCCGCCCCCCTAGATTCAGCCAAAAACATTCAGTACTTC. Its translation is CSAAPLDSAKNIQYF.

This rearrangement joins TRBV11-2 to TRBJ2-6, with D possibly being TRBD1 (5 bases). Between the trimmed V and J ends, which lost 5 bases and 1 base, there was a span of 24 bases. Germline CDR1 reads SGHAT; CDR2 reads FQNNGV. The CDR3 has 20 residues. CDR3 region: CASSRPTQESFPSGANVLTF. The CDR3 nucleotides read TGTGCCAGCAGCCGGCCCACACAGGAGTCATTCCCATCTGGGGCCAACGTCCTGACTTTC. The variable domain in full, with the rest retrieved from reference TRBV11-2 and TRBJ2-6, is EAGVAQSPRYKIIEKRQSVAFWCNPISGHATLYWYQQILGQGPKLLIQFQNNGVVDDSQLPKDRFSAERLKGVDSTLKIQPAKLEDSAVYLCASSRPTQESFPSGANVLTFGAGSRLTVL.

The chain uses TRBV3-1 and TRBJ2-3; D might be TRBD2 (6 bases). CDR1 and CDR2 from the germline V gene are LGHDT and YNNKEL (reference sequence). Between the trimmed V and J ends, which lost 4 bases and 5 bases, there was a span of 10 bases. The CDR3 runs to 13 residues. The CDR3 bases are TGTGCCAGCAGCCGTCTCGGGGGAGATACGCAGTATTTT. This translates into CASSRLGGDTQYF.

This clonotype occurred many times. The rearrangement links TRBV20-1 to TRBJ2-1; 9 positions agree with TRBD1. The CDR3 consists of 13 residues. Germline V gene data show CDR1 as DFQATT and CDR2 as SNEGSKA (reference sequence). Trimming cost V 6 bases and J 4 bases; bases outside gene matches: 4. The CDR3 region is CSAGGQGYNEQFF. The DNA of the CDR3 is TGCAGTGCAGGGGGACAGGGATACAATGAGCAGTTCTTC.

This clonotype has just a few counts. The chain recombines TRBV3-1 with TRBJ2-7, with D unresolved. CDR3 length: 15 amino acids. Germline CDR1 LGHDT, CDR2 YNNKEL (reference sequence). V was pared by 8 bases and J by 3 bases, with 20 bases between. CDR3 sequence: CASCPFLTDLYEQYF. In DNA, the CDR3 is TGTGCCAGCTGCCCCTTCCTCACGGACCTCTACGAGCAGTACTTC.

As concerns this clonotype: A much larger clone lies a single base off, so this may be a read error. CDR3 sequence (DNA): TGCAGTGCTAGAGTGGACAATGGGCAGTTCTTC. This codes for CSARVDNGQFF. The V call is TRBV20-1, the J call TRBJ2-1; TRBD1 is a possible D gene (5 bases). Looked up from germline, CDR1 is DFQATT and CDR2 is SNEGSKA (reference sequence). The CDR3 consists of 11 residues.